The rows below give T cell receptor beta chains drawn from one sample of a study of early T cells in non-severe SARS-CoV-2 infection. One entry per CDR3 protein, called by TCRdb with MiXCR from the 5' RACE reads. Of 60,000 to 70,000 distinct CDR3 sequences in the sample, 5.9% are singletons; the top ten hold 3.4%. This material consisted of whole blood, taken at baseline. All receptors derive from an adult who was a healthcare worker with PCR-confirmed SARS-CoV-2 infection or an uninfected control (not recorded which). Both conserved end residues are part of each CDR3. Each record gives: clone size, J gene, CDR3 length, D gene, V gene, CDR3 protein, CDR3 DNA. D genes are given only for firm matches. The size of a clone is reported for some rows only, either as once, few or many, or as a class for expanded clones.

few | TRBJ2-7 | 16 | - | TRBV4-1 | CASSQDRSEKSYEQYF | TGCGCCAGCAGCCAAGATAGGTCGGAAAAGAGCTACGAGCAGTACTTC
- | TRBJ2-2 | 14 | - | TRBV5-1 | CASSKRENTGELFF | TGCGCCTCCTCCAAAAGGGAAAACACCGGGGAGCTGTTTTTT
many | TRBJ2-7 | 14 | - | TRBV2 | CASSEGAAPYEQYF | TGTGCCAGCAGTGAAGGGGCAGCCCCCTACGAGCAGTACTTC
few | TRBJ2-7 | 16 | TRBD1 | TRBV2 | CASSDGPGTGTYEQYF | TGTGCCAGCAGTGATGGACCAGGGACAGGGACCTACGAGCAGTACTTC
- | TRBJ2-7 | 11 | - | TRBV6-5 | CTSTRRQVQYF | TGTACCAGCACCAGGCGACAGGTTCAGTACTTC
few | TRBJ1-1 | 15 | - | TRBV5-1 | CASSYDGQPNTEAFF | TGCGCCAGCAGCTACGATGGACAGCCGAACACTGAAGCTTTCTTT
- | TRBJ2-7 | 14 | - | TRBV14 | CASSQAHGTYEQYF | TGTGCCAGCAGCCAAGCCCACGGTACCTACGAGCAGTACTTC
few | TRBJ2-5 | 9 | - | TRBV20-1 | CSAAETQYF | TGCAGTGCTGCGGAGACCCAGTACTTC
few | TRBJ1-5 | 13 | TRBD1 | TRBV6-5 | CASSYGTAQPQHF | TGTGCCAGCAGTTACGGGACAGCCCAGCCCCAGCATTTT
many | TRBJ1-6 | 16 | - | TRBV7-2 | CASSLAPEWGYSPLHF | TGTGCCAGCAGCTTAGCCCCGGAGTGGGGTTATTCACCCCTCCACTTT
many | TRBJ1-5 | 15 | - | TRBV7-2 | CASSLVGGSNQPQHF | TGTGCCAGCAGCTTAGTTGGGGGAAGCAATCAGCCCCAGCATTTT
few | TRBJ2-1 | 16 | TRBD1 | TRBV7-2 | CASSLVRRAGGDEQFF | TGTGCCAGCAGCTTAGTGCGGCGGGCAGGGGGAGATGAGCAGTTCTTC
- | TRBJ2-3 | 17 | TRBD2 | TRBV7-2 | CASRANGLAGIRDTQYF | TGTGCCAGCAGGGCTAACGGGCTAGCGGGAATTCGAGATACGCAGTATTTT
- | TRBJ2-2 | 14 | - | TRBV20-1 | CSAARRKNTGELFF | TGCAGTGCGGCCAGGCGTAAGAACACAGGGGAGCTGTTTTTT
many | TRBJ2-7 | 14 | - | TRBV7-2 | CASSSDRHSYEQYF | TGTGCCAGCAGCTCGGACCGTCACTCCTACGAGCAGTACTTC
few | TRBJ1-4 | 16 | - | TRBV7-9 | CASSPRGLATNEKLFF | TGTGCCAGCAGCCCCAGGGGACTCGCAACTAATGAAAAACTGTTTTTT
few | TRBJ1-1 | 15 | - | TRBV13 | CASSLGVGLFTEAFF | TGTGCCAGCAGCTTGGGGGTCGGGCTCTTCACTGAAGCTTTCTTT
- | TRBJ1-1 | 11 | - | TRBV5-4 | CVSMAGKAAFF | TGTGTCAGCATGGCCGGGAAGGCAGCTTTCTTT
- | TRBJ1-3 | 14 | - | TRBV10-3 | CAINHLEGGNTIYF | TGTGCCATCAACCATTTGGAAGGGGGAAACACCATATATTTT
- | TRBJ2-3 | 17 | TRBD1 | TRBV4-2 | CASSQEGVGQGRDTQYF | TGTGCCAGCAGCCAAGAGGGGGTCGGACAGGGAAGAGATACGCAGTATTTT
- | TRBJ2-7 | 16 | TRBD2 | TRBV10-3 | CAISDSKTSGSYEQYF | TGTGCCATCAGTGACTCAAAGACTAGCGGTTCCTACGAGCAGTACTTC
many | TRBJ1-1 | 15 | - | TRBV20-1 | CSASATGLGDTEAFF | TGCAGTGCTAGCGCCACAGGACTTGGGGACACTGAAGCTTTCTTT
many | TRBJ2-7 | 17 | - | TRBV11-2 | CASSPLSGGVKGYEQYF | TGTGCCAGCAGCCCTTTGTCGGGTGGGGTGAAAGGCTACGAGCAGTACTTC
few | TRBJ2-7 | 11 | - | TRBV11-2 | CASSLGARENF | TGTGCCAGCAGCTTAGGGGCCAGGGAAAACTTC
many | TRBJ2-4 | 14 | TRBD2 | TRBV29-1 | CSARRERAKNIQYF | TGCAGCGCTCGGCGGGAGAGGGCCAAAAACATTCAGTACTTC
- | TRBJ1-2 | 14 | TRBD1 | TRBV4-1 | CASSQAWDRAGYTF | TGCGCCAGCAGCCAAGCGTGGGACAGGGCCGGCTACACCTTC
many | TRBJ1-1 | 12 | - | TRBV20-1 | CSAREAITEAFF | TGCAGTGCTAGAGAGGCAATCACTGAAGCTTTCTTT
few | TRBJ2-5 | 14 | TRBD1 | TRBV6-5 | CASSIRQGKETQYF | TGTGCCAGCAGTATACGACAGGGTAAAGAGACCCAGTACTTC
few | TRBJ1-2 | 12 | - | TRBV6-5 | CASSYGAGGYTF | TGTGCCAGCAGTTACGGTGCGGGAGGCTACACCTTC
many | TRBJ2-7 | 15 | TRBD2 | TRBV7-2 | CASSPRTSGTHEQYF | TGTGCCAGCAGCCCACGGACTAGCGGGACCCACGAGCAGTACTTC